The 16 T cell receptor beta chains given below trace back to one sample, sequenced in a study of post-analysis software for immune sequencing data. General study points: Included in a set of about 5 TRBV segments more frequent in patients than controls were TRBV5-6, TRBV5-1 and TRBV20-1.

Their recognized antigens are unknown. Unique molecular identifiers were built into the TCR beta cDNA libraries. From the PCR reads, TCRdb called clonotypes with MiXCR, one entry per CDR3 protein. The sample yields about 540,000 distinct CDR3 sequences, 34% seen once. Sequencing input: blood. The receptors stem from a girl under 18 with multiple sclerosis.

The chain recombines TRBV29-1 with TRBJ1-1, with D perhaps TRBD1 (5 bases). Germline-derived CDR1 and CDR2 are SQVTM and ANQGSEA. This CDR3 spans 14 amino acids. V lost 2 bases and J lost 10, with 20 bases in between. CDR3 sequence: CSVEWLGTPLVAFF. The CDR3 nucleotides are TGCAGCGTTGAATGGCTGGGGACGCCCCTAGTAGCTTTCTTT. The full variable domain, with the rest looked up from reference TRBV29-1 and TRBJ1-1, is SAVISQKPSRDICQRGTSLTIQCQVDSQVTMMFWYRQQPGQSLTLIATANQGSEATYESGFVIDKFPISRPNLTFSTLTVSNMSPEDSSIYLCSVEWLGTPLVAFFGQGTRLTVV.

This clonotype was detected a few times. The gene calls are TRBV5-6 and TRBJ2-7; 10 positions agree with TRBD1. The CDR3 consists of 16 residues. V was clipped by 0 bases and J by 6 bases; unmatched bases: 9. Germline V gives CDR1 SGHDT, CDR2 YYEEEE. The CDR3 is CASSLAFDRGPLEQYF. The CDR3 DNA sequence: TGTGCCAGCAGCTTGGCCTTTGACAGGGGGCCCCTCGAGCAGTACTTC.

The table lists this clonotype with many counts. V usage is TRBV20-1 and J usage is TRBJ2-7; TRBD1 might be the D (6 bases). The CDR3 is 14 amino acids. Trimming removed 1 base from V and 4 bases from J, with 14 bases in between. Germline loops: CDR1 DFQATT, CDR2 SNEGSKA (reference sequence). CDR3 region: CSARVRGRGYEQYF. The CDR3 DNA sequence: TGCAGTGCTAGAGTCAGGGGAAGAGGTTACGAGCAGTACTTC.

The chain uses TRBV6-2 or TRBV6-3 and TRBJ1-2; D gene unclear. V shed 5 bases and J shed 8 bases, with 18 bases lying between them. Germline lookup yields CDR1 MNHEY and CDR2 SVGEGT. CDR3 length: 14 residues. The CDR3 DNA follows: TGTGCCAGCAGTACGGACCCCGTGATCCACGGCTACACCTTC. Protein sequence: CASSTDPVIHGYTF.

The CDR3 is CASSVGQDLHEQYF. The CDR3 region has the DNA TGTGCCAGCAGCGTGGGACAGGATTTGCACGAGCAGTACTTC. V gene TRBV9 combines with J gene TRBJ2-7, with 8 bases aligning to TRBD1. The CDR3 is 14 amino acids. Germline V gene sequence: CDR1 SGDLS, CDR2 YYNGEE. V was clipped by 2 bases and J by 5 bases; unmatched bases: 6.

This clonotype showed up just a few times. The V call is TRBV2, the J call TRBJ1-2; D may be TRBD1 (5 bases). This CDR3 has 13 amino acids. Trimming removed 6 bases at V and 8 bases at J, with 16 bases between. Germline V gives CDR1 SNHLY, CDR2 FYNNEI. DNA for the CDR3: TGTGCCAGCAGCACAGGCTCCGGAGCGGGCTACACCTTC. As protein: CASSTGSGAGYTF.

This clonotype was counted many times. The germline gene is not matched at one end of the junction; a read error may be the cause. This chain links TRBV5-1 with TRBJ1-1, with 7 bases that match TRBD1. Germline values: CDR1 SGHRS, CDR2 YFSETQ. This CDR3 comprises 14 residues. CDR3 loop: CASSLDRANTEAFF. The CDR3 DNA follows: TGTGCCAGCAGTTTAGACAGGGCGAACACTGAAGCTTTCTTT.

There are a few counts of this clonotype. The chain combines TRBV7-2 with TRBJ1-2, with D possibly being TRBD1 (5 bases). The CDR3 runs to 15 residues. Between the trimmed V and J ends, which lost 5 bases and 0 bases, there was a span of 13 bases. Germline CDR1 is SGHTA and CDR2 is FQGNSA. The CDR3 region is CASSPRGRANYGYTF. The CDR3 nucleotides are TGTGCCAGCAGCCCGAGGGGCAGAGCTAACTATGGCTACACCTTC.

This clonotype was seen a few times. V gene TRBV20-1 combines with J gene TRBJ2-7, with 15 bases matching TRBD2. V was pared by 1 base and J by 2 bases, with 15 bases of the junction left unmatched. CDR1 is DFQATT and CDR2 is SNEGSKA in the germline V gene (reference sequence). The CDR3 contains 20 residues. The CDR3 DNA reads as TGCAGTGCTAGAGCCAACGGCGGGGGACTAGCGGGGGGCCGAACCTACGAGCAGTACTTC. Translated: CSARANGGGLAGGRTYEQYF.

This sequence joins TRBV29-1 and TRBJ1-1; no reliable D call. V was pared by 1 base and J by 2 bases, with 11 bases between. Germline V lookup: CDR1 SQVTM, CDR2 ANQGSEA. There are 14 residues in the CDR3. The CDR3 DNA reads TGCAGCGTTGAAGTGCACGGGTCTAACACTGAAGCTTTCTTT. Translation gives CSVEVHGSNTEAFF.

This sequence joins TRBV11-2 and TRBJ2-5; a possible D gene is TRBD1 (6 bases). The CDR3 length is 15 residues. V was cut by 5 bases and J by 1 base, with 14 bases left in between. Germline-derived CDR1 and CDR2 are SGHAT and FQNNGV. The CDR3, as DNA: TGTGCCAGCAGCCGCAAACGGGACACCCAAGAGACCCAGTACTTC. Encoded protein: CASSRKRDTQETQYF.

This chain connects TRBV12-3 or TRBV12-4 to TRBJ2-3; 7 nucleotides agree with TRBD1. The CDR3 is made up of 17 amino acids. V dropped 5 bases and J dropped 0; count of bases not matched to a gene: 11. Written as DNA, the CDR3 is TGTGCCAGCAGTCAAGGGACAGAAGGAACTAGCACAGATACGCAGTATTTT. It yields the protein CASSQGTEGTSTDTQYF.

J is TRBJ1-1 and V is TRBV5-1; D is perhaps TRBD1 (5 bases). Germline V gene lookup returns CDR1 SGHRS and CDR2 YFSETQ. V was pared by 4 bases and J by 3 bases, with 28 bases between. The CDR3 runs to 19 residues. The CDR3 sequence is CASSRKVQFGAPGYTEAFF. In DNA, the CDR3 is TGCGCCAGCAGCAGAAAGGTCCAGTTCGGGGCCCCTGGGTACACTGAAGCTTTCTTT. Looking up the rest from reference TRBV5-1 and TRBJ1-1 gives the full variable domain: KAGVTQTPRYLIKTRGQQVTLSCSPISGHRSVSWYQQTPGQGLQFLFEYFSETQRNKGNFPGRFSGRQFSNSRSEMNVSTLELGDSALYLCASSRKVQFGAPGYTEAFFGQGTRLTVV.

The V and J genes are TRBV10-3 and TRBJ1-1; D unresolved. This CDR3 spans 12 amino acids. CDR1 and CDR2 (germline): ENHRY, SYGVKD. V lost 6 bases and J 3 bases, leaving 8 bases between the germline ends. Here the CDR3 reads CAIRGQDTEAFF. The CDR3 nucleotides read TGTGCCATCAGAGGCCAGGACACTGAAGCTTTCTTT.

The chain joins TRBV13 to TRBJ2-1; D possibly corresponds to TRBD1 (5 bases). CDR3 length equals 15 residues. V shed 0 bases and J shed 9 bases, with 15 bases lying between them. Germline loops: CDR1 PRHDT, CDR2 FYEKMQ (reference sequence). This chain's CDR3 is CASSLGGRRTGEQFF. CDR3 nucleotide sequence: TGTGCCAGCAGCTTAGGGGGGCGGAGAACGGGTGAGCAGTTCTTC.

The rearrangement uses TRBV28 and TRBJ2-1, with D possibly being TRBD1 or TRBD2 (5 bases each). CDR3 length: 15 residues. V lost 3 bases to trimming and J lost 2 bases, with 11 bases between them. Germline V gives CDR1 MDHEN, CDR2 SYDVKM. DNA for the CDR3: TGTGCCAGCAGTTTGGTGGGGGAGACCTACAATGAGCAGTTCTTC. Amino acid sequence: CASSLVGETYNEQFF.